Sequencing of this T cell receptor beta chain was carried out in a study of T cell responses to AZD1222 COVID-19 vaccine. This table comes from immunoSEQ multiplex PCR, and its TCRdb copy is limited to in-frame clones, with some not included. The table has around 85,000 clones, 65% to 90% seen once. The CDR3 covers 12 residues. From germline, CDR1 is SQVTM and CDR2 ANQGSEA. V lost 6 bases and J lost 4; bases outside the gene matches: 5. This specimen consisted of peripheral blood, obtained on day 0 of AZD1222 vaccination. The sequence came from an adult in good health. The rearrangement joins TRBV29-1 to TRBJ2-7; 8 bases agree with TRBD2. In DNA, the CDR3 is TGCAGCGTAACTAGCGGCGGGTACGAGCAGTACTTC. Its protein is CSVTSGGYEQYF.